What follows are 18 T cell receptor beta chains derived from one specimen sequenced in a study of PD-L1 blockade in urothelial cancer. Using immunoSEQ multiplex PCR, the repertoire was profiled, and TCRdb retains in-frame clones only, with some absent. Here the sample spans around 40,000 clones, about four fifths being singletons. Sample: PBMCs, taken around atezolizumab (anti-PD-L1) treatment. Receptor source: a man aged 60 to 75 with urothelial cancer.

CDR3 protein: CASSLQVGQALQETQYF. DNA of the CDR3: TGTGCCAGCAGCTTACAGGTTGGACAGGCCCTCCAAGAGACCCAGTACTTC. The genes are TRBV7-9 and TRBJ2-5; the match to TRBD1 covers 7 bases. Germline lookup yields CDR1 SEHNR and CDR2 FQNEAQ (reference sequence). The ends lost 2 bases at V and 1 base at J; junction bases unmatched: 10. The length of the CDR3 is 17 residues.

The V call is TRBV7-9, the J call TRBJ2-2, with D maybe TRBD1 (5 bases). V was shortened by 4 bases and J by 1 base, with 7 bases between the two germline ends. The length of the CDR3 is 14 residues. Looked up from germline, CDR1 is SEHNR and CDR2 is FQNEAQ (reference sequence). The CDR3 is CASSWQGNTGELFF. The CDR3 DNA is TGTGCCAGCAGCTGGCAGGGGAACACCGGGGAGCTGTTTTTT.

This clone was found a few times. The genes are TRBV4-2 and TRBJ2-7, with 9 bases identical to TRBD2. The V gene's germline CDR1 is LGHNA and CDR2 YNFKEQ. The trim removed 0 bases at V and 3 bases at J, leaving 3 bases unmatched. This CDR3 contains 15 residues. CDR3: CASSQERGGFYEQYF. The DNA for the CDR3 is TGTGCCAGCAGCCAAGAGCGGGGGGGCTTCTACGAGCAGTACTTC.

The V gene is TRBV5-1, the J gene TRBJ2-3; 10 nucleotides match TRBD2. Losses at the gene ends were 3 bases for V and 2 bases for J; bases not matched to a gene: 3. This CDR3 contains 15 residues. Germline CDR1 and CDR2: SGHRS and YFSETQ. The CDR3 spells CASSSGLADTDTQYF. CDR3 sequence (DNA): TGCGCCAGCAGCTCTGGACTAGCGGACACAGATACGCAGTATTTT.

The V gene is TRBV28, the J gene TRBJ2-7; TRBD2 might be the D (5 bases). Germline V gene data show CDR1 as MDHEN and CDR2 as SYDVKM. Trimming left V 9 bases short and J 3 bases short, with 15 bases between. The CDR3 contains 13 residues. The CDR3 region is CASVYSVNYEQYF. In nucleotides, the CDR3 is TGTGCCAGTGTTTATAGCGTAAACTACGAGCAGTACTTC.

J is TRBJ1-4 and V is TRBV5-6, with D possibly TRBD1 on 5 matching bases. This CDR3 is built from 18 residues. CDR1 SGHDT and CDR2 YYEEEE come from the germline V gene. Trimming removed 3 bases from V and 6 bases from J, with 24 bases in between. Here the CDR3 DNA reads TGTGCCAGCAGCTCCCGTCGTGGACCCGGCGGGGGGTATGAAAAACTGTTTTTT. It specifies CASSSRRGPGGGYEKLFF.

V usage is TRBV7-2 and J usage is TRBJ2-3; tentatively, D is TRBD2 (6 bases). The CDR3 covers 14 residues. Per germline, CDR1 SGHTA and CDR2 FQGNSA. V lost 6 bases and J lost 5, with 15 bases in between. CDR3 bases: TGTGCCAGCAGTCTGGGGGGATTTCAAGATACGCAGTATTTT. It is translated as CASSLGGFQDTQYF.

The V call is TRBV18, the J call TRBJ1-2; TRBD1 might be the D (6 bases). Trimming stripped 3 bases from V and 8 bases from J, with 19 bases between. This CDR3 is built from 15 residues. Germline V gene data show CDR1 as KGHSH and CDR2 as LQKENI. The CDR3 sequence: CASSPAGARQGGYTF. The CDR3 nucleotides read TGTGCCAGCTCACCGGCAGGGGCCAGGCAAGGGGGCTACACCTTC.

The rearrangement joins TRBV5-6 to TRBJ1-1, with 9 bases lining up with TRBD1. J was trimmed by 0 bases and V by 2 bases; bases with no gene match: 5. This CDR3 is built from 16 residues. The germline CDR1 and CDR2 sequences are SGHDT and YYEEEE. The CDR3 here is CASSFPNRGLNTEAFF. CDR3 DNA: TGTGCCAGCAGCTTCCCAAACAGGGGGCTGAACACTGAAGCTTTCTTT.

This chain uses TRBV29-1 with TRBJ1-1, with a weak D call TRBD1 (5 bases). Germline lookup yields CDR1 SQVTM and CDR2 ANQGSEA. CDR3 size: 13 residues. V dropped 1 base and J dropped 4 bases, with 10 bases sitting between them. The CDR3 DNA reads as TGCAGCGTTGAAGGCATAGGGGCCACTGAAGCTTTCTTT. Amino acid sequence: CSVEGIGATEAFF. Looking up the rest from reference TRBV29-1 and TRBJ1-1 gives the full variable domain: SAVISQKPSRDICQRGTSLTIQCQVDSQVTMMFWYRQQPGQSLTLIATANQGSEATYESGFVIDKFPISRPNLTFSTLTVSNMSPEDSSIYLCSVEGIGATEAFFGQGTRLTVV.

This clone was seen just once. This chain connects TRBV4-1 to TRBJ2-7, with D possibly matching TRBD1 (6 bases). This CDR3 has 14 residues. From germline, CDR1 is MGHRA and CDR2 YSYEKL. Trimming cost V 0 bases and J 3 bases, with 9 bases left between them. The CDR3 loop reads CASSQEEGGYEQYF. The CDR3 DNA is TGCGCCAGCAGCCAAGAGGAAGGGGGCTACGAGCAGTACTTC.

V and J are TRBV19 and TRBJ2-2; 8 bases are shared with TRBD1. The CDR3 totals 15 residues. J lost 1 base, V lost 7 bases, and 5 bases had no gene match. The germline V gene has CDR1 LNHDA and CDR2 SQIVND (reference sequence). CDR3 in DNA: TGTGCCAGTACCAGGACAGGGATGAACACCGGGGAGCTGTTTTTT. Translating it yields CASTRTGMNTGELFF.

The genes are TRBV5-1 and TRBJ1-5; 7 bases line up with TRBD1. V shed 1 base and J 0 bases; nucleotides not matched to a gene: 10. Germline lookup yields CDR1 SGHRS and CDR2 YFSETQ. The CDR3 sequence is 18 residues long. CDR3 in DNA: TGCGCCAGCAGCTTGTTTATCAGGGACAGCTATAGCAATCAGCCCCAGCATTTT. Its protein product is CASSLFIRDSYSNQPQHF.

This sequence joins TRBV5-1 and TRBJ2-7; D perhaps matches TRBD2 (6 bases). The V gene lost 3 bases and the J gene lost 4 bases, with 14 bases spanning the gap. CDR3 size: 14 residues. Germline CDR1 SGHRS, CDR2 YFSETQ. CDR3 loop: CASSSSGSEYEQYF. The DNA for the CDR3 is TGCGCCAGCAGCTCCTCCGGGAGCGAATACGAGCAGTACTTC.

The V gene is TRBV7-2, the J gene TRBJ2-3; D call uncertain. The V gene lost 8 bases and the J gene lost 2 bases, with 11 bases spanning the gap. The CDR3 length is 13 residues. CDR1 and CDR2 (germline): SGHTA, FQGNSA. CDR3 amino acids: CASELPNTDTQYF. The CDR3 DNA reads TGTGCCAGCGAGCTACCGAACACAGATACGCAGTATTTT. Filled out from reference TRBV7-2 and TRBJ2-3, the complete variable domain reads GAGVSQSPSNKVTEKGKDVELRCDPISGHTALYWYRQSLGQGLEFLIYFQGNSAPDKSGLPSDRFSAERTGGSVSTLTIQRTQQEDSAVYLCASELPNTDTQYFGPGTRLTVL.

This chain joins TRBV30 and TRBJ1-4, with D perhaps TRBD1 (5 bases). The CDR3 has 14 residues. Between the trimmed V and J ends, which lost 2 bases and 8 bases, there was a span of 15 bases. Germline values: CDR1 GTSNPN, CDR2 SVGIG (reference sequence). The CDR3, as DNA: TGTGCCTGGAGTAAAAAGGGCGGGGGAGAAAAACTGTTTTTT. Amino acid sequence: CAWSKKGGGEKLFF.

The chain recombines TRBV27 with TRBJ2-7; 11 positions match TRBD1. Germline V gives CDR1 MNHEY, CDR2 SMNVEV (reference sequence). The junction had 11 bases not matched to a gene; V was cut back by 6 bases and J by 1 base. This CDR3 region has 17 residues. This CDR3 reads CASRQDRGQSGSYEQYF. In nucleotides, the CDR3 is TGTGCCAGCAGACAGGACAGGGGGCAGAGTGGGTCCTACGAGCAGTACTTC.

V is TRBV5-6 and J is TRBJ1-6; D unresolved. Between the trimmed V and J ends, which lost 4 bases and 7 bases, there was a span of 21 bases. Germline CDR1 is SGHDT and CDR2 is YYEEEE. The CDR3 sequence is 17 residues long. CDR3 nucleotide sequence: TGTGCCAGCAGCCCCGCCGGCGGCGGATCTGGGAATTCACCCCTCCACTTT. Translating gives CASSPAGGGSGNSPLHF.